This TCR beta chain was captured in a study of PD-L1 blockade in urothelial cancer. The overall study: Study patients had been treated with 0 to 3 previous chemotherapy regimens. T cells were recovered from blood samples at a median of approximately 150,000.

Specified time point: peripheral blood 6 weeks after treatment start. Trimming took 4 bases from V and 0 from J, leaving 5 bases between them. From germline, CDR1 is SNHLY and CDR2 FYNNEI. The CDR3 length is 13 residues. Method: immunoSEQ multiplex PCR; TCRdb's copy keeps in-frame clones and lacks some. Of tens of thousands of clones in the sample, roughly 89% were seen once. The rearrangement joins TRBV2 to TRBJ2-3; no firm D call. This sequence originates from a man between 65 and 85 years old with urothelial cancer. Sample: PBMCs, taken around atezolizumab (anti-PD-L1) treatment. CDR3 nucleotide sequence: TGTGCCAGCAGTGCTTCTAGCACAGATACGCAGTATTTT. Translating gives CASSASSTDTQYF.